This TCR beta chain stems from a study of T cell responses to AZD1222 COVID-19 vaccine. Study-level results: The donor cohort was predominantly white British with a female majority, and clonal diversity may have been underestimated. No day 14 peak samples; only post-peak repertoires were characterized. Spike-spanning, vaccine-associated CD4 TCRs were dominant at 160-218 and 743-854.

The CDR3 sequence is 14 residues long. Trimming shortened V by 6 bases and J by 0 bases, and 11 bases separated the two germline ends. The germline V gene has CDR1 LNHDA and CDR2 SQIVND (reference sequence). This clone was seen more than once but under ten times. The antigen is not known. Here immunoSEQ multiplex PCR was the method, and the copy in TCRdb shows in-frame clones only, minus some. The sample records roughly 140,000 clones, about 93% being singletons. V usage is TRBV19 and J usage is TRBJ1-2; tentatively, D is TRBD1 (6 bases). Sequencing was performed on peripheral blood, taken on day 0 of MenACWY control vaccination. This TCR was sampled from an adult in good health. Here the CDR3 DNA reads TGTGCCAGTAGACGGACAGAACCTAACTATGGCTACACCTTC. It codes for CASRRTEPNYGYTF.